This passage covers 8 T cell receptor beta chains from one sample sequenced in a study of blood T cell repertoires in COVID-19. Produced via immunoSEQ multiplex PCR; TCRdb's table is partial and in-frame only. The table has under 350,000 clones, around 90% seen once. Sequenced sample: peripheral blood. These receptor sequences come from a woman under 40 with COVID-19, enrolled during active disease.

The rearrangement links TRBV19 to TRBJ1-3, with 8 bases identical to TRBD1. CDR1 is LNHDA and CDR2 is SQIVND in the germline V gene (reference sequence). The V segment lost 3 bases and the J segment 2 bases; nucleotides outside the gene matches: 0. The length of the CDR3 is 14 residues. The CDR3 here is CASSMGQAGNTIYF. CDR3 DNA: TGTGCCAGTAGTATGGGACAGGCTGGAAACACCATATATTTT.

This chain uses TRBV4-2 with TRBJ2-3; D is perhaps TRBD1 (6 bases). This CDR3 spans 16 amino acids. Trimming left V 0 bases short and J 4 bases short, with 14 bases between. CDR1 and CDR2 (germline): LGHNA, YNFKEQ. CDR3 amino acids: CASSQEGQRLPDTQYF. In DNA, the CDR3 is TGTGCCAGCAGCCAAGAGGGACAACGATTGCCAGATACGCAGTATTTT.

The chain employs TRBV11-2 and TRBJ2-7; 8 bases match TRBD1. Trimming at V came to 5 bases and at J to 3 bases, leaving 6 bases not matched to a gene. CDR1 SGHAT and CDR2 FQNNGV come from the germline V gene. The CDR3 has 14 residues. DNA of the CDR3: TGTGCCAGCAGCCCCAACGGACAGGGCTACGAGCAGTACTTC. It codes for CASSPNGQGYEQYF. Full variable domain (outside the CDR3, taken from reference TRBV11-2 and TRBJ2-7): EAGVAQSPRYKIIEKRQSVAFWCNPISGHATLYWYQQILGQGPKLLIQFQNNGVVDDSQLPKDRFSAERLKGVDSTLKIQPAKLEDSAVYLCASSPNGQGYEQYFGPGTRLTVT.

V and J are TRBV4-1 and TRBJ2-7; 7 bases fit TRBD2. Germline V gene lookup returns CDR1 MGHRA and CDR2 YSYEKL. V gave up 3 bases and J gave up 4 bases; unmatched junction bases: 15. The CDR3 is 17 amino acids. CDR3: CASSQPIAGRMRYEQYF. The CDR3 coding sequence is TGCGCCAGCAGCCAGCCCATAGCGGGTCGTATGAGATACGAGCAGTACTTC.

The V call is TRBV5-1, the J call TRBJ2-1; 10 nucleotides line up with TRBD2. Germline lookup yields CDR1 SGHRS and CDR2 YFSETQ. CDR3 length: 16 residues. J lost 5 bases, V lost 0 bases, and 5 bases had no gene match. CDR3 DNA: TGCGCCAGCAGCTTGGCCAGACTAGCGGGCCACAATGAGCAGTTCTTC. Its translation is CASSLARLAGHNEQFF.

J is TRBJ2-1 and V is TRBV13, with D maybe TRBD2 (6 bases). The CDR3 contains 16 residues. V lost 2 bases to trimming and J lost 0 bases, with 11 bases between them. The germline gives CDR1 PRHDT, CDR2 FYEKMQ (reference sequence). The CDR3 nucleotides are TGTGCCAGCAGCTTATTAGCGGTTAGCTCCTACAATGAGCAGTTCTTC. This gives the protein CASSLLAVSSYNEQFF.

The rearrangement uses TRBV15 and TRBJ2-4; D is unclear. The CDR3 has 15 residues. Germline lookup yields CDR1 LNHNV and CDR2 YYDKDF (reference sequence). V shed 1 base and J shed 1 base, with 8 bases lying between them. The CDR3 protein is CATSRGSGAKNIQYF. DNA for the CDR3: TGTGCCACCAGCAGAGGTTCGGGTGCCAAAAACATTCAGTACTTC.

This clone showed up just once. The chain joins TRBV7-9 to TRBJ1-2; D is perhaps TRBD1 (6 bases). Germline loops: CDR1 SEHNR, CDR2 FQNEAQ (reference sequence). CDR3 size: 13 residues. The V gene lost 0 bases and the J gene lost 4 bases, with 6 bases spanning the gap. CDR3 protein: CASSLAGGYGYTF. As DNA, the CDR3 is TGTGCCAGCAGCTTAGCAGGGGGCTATGGCTACACCTTC.